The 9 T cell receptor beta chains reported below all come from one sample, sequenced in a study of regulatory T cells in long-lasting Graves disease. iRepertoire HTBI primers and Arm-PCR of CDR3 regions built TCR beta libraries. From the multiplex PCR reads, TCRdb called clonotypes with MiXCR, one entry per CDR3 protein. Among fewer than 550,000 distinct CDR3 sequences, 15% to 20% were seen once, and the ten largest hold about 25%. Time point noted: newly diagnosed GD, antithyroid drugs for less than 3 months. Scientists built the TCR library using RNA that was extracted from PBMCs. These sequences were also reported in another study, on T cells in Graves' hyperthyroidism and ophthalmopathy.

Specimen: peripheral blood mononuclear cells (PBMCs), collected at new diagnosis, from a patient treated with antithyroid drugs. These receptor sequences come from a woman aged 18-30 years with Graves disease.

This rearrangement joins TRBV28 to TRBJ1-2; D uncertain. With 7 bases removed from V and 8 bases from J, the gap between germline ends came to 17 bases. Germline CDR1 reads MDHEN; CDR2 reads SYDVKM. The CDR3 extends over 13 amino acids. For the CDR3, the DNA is TGTGCCAGCATTCTCACCGGGTCGGTCGGCTACACCTTC. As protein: CASILTGSVGYTF.

The CDR3 region is CSATLNRGRLAHPKTPSTDTQYF. The CDR3 coding sequence is TGCAGTGCTACCTTAAACCGTGGGAGACTAGCGCATCCTAAGACCCCTAGCACAGATACGCAGTATTTT. The rearrangement uses TRBV20-1 and TRBJ2-3, with 8 nucleotides matching TRBD2. CDR3 length: 23 amino acids. V lost 4 bases and J lost 0; bases outside the gene matches: 30. CDR1 and CDR2 (germline): DFQATT, SNEGSKA (reference sequence).

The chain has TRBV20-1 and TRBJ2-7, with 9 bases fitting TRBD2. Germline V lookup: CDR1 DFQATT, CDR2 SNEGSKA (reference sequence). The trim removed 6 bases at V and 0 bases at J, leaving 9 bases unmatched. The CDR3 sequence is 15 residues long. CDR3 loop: CSATGREGGSYEQYF. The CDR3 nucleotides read TGCAGTGCCACTGGGCGGGAGGGCGGCTCCTACGAGCAGTACTTC.

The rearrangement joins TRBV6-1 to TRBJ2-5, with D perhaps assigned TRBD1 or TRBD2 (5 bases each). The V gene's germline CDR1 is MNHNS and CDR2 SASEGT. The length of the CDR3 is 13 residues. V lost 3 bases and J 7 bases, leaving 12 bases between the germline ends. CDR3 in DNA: TGTGCCAGCAGTGAGTCTACTAGGGGGACCCAGTACTTC. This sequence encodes CASSESTRGTQYF.

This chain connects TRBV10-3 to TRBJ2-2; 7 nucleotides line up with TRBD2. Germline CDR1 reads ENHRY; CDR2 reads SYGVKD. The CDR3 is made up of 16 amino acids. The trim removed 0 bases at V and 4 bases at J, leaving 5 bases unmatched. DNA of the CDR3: TGTGCCATCAGTGAGTCGGGGCGGGAGCCCACCGGGGAGCTGTTTTTT. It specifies CAISESGREPTGELFF.

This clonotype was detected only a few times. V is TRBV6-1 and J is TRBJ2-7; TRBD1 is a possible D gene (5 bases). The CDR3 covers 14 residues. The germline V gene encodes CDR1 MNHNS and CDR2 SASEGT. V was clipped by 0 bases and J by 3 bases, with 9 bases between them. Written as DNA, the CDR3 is TGTGCCAGCAGTGAAGCACCAGGGTACTACGAGCAGTACTTC. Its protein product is CASSEAPGYYEQYF.

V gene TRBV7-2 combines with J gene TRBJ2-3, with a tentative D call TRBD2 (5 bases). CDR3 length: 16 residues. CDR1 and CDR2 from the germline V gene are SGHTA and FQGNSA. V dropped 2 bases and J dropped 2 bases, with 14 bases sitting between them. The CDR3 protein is CASSLPRLAITDTQYF. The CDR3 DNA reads TGTGCCAGCAGCTTACCTCGGCTAGCCATCACAGATACGCAGTATTTT.

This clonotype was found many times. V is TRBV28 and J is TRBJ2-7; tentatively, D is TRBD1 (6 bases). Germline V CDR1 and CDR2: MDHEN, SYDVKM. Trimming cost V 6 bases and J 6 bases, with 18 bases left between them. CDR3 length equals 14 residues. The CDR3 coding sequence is TGTGCCAGCAGCCAGCAGGGGATCGTGGCCGAGCAGTACTTC. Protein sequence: CASSQQGIVAEQYF.

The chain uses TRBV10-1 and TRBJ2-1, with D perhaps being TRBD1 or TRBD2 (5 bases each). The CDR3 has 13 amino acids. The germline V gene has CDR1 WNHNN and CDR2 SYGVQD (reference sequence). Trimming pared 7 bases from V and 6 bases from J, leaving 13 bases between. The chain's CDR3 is CASIQGVGNEQFF. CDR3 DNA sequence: TGCGCCAGCATTCAGGGAGTAGGCAATGAGCAGTTCTTC.